This T cell receptor (beta chain) was obtained from a study of beta chain features in type 1 diabetes. This CDR3 has 14 residues. Germline V gene sequence: CDR1 MDHEN, CDR2 SYDVKM. Trimming cost V 5 bases and J 7 bases; bases outside gene matches: 6. One heparinised draw of blood, averaging about 110 mL, came from each donor. General study points: Naive, central memory and regulatory TCRB repertoires appeared more similar among patients than healthy donors. There was no resolution here of whether HLA type influences TCRB rearrangement. Moderately but significantly shorter TCRB CDR3s were found in Type 1 diabetes patients in all four CD4+ subsets.

Every isolated RNA sample was fully reverse transcribed, so sequencing captured expressed TCRB transcripts. TCRdb's table, derived via immunoSEQ multiplex PCR, lists solely in-frame clones and lacks some. Among a few hundred thousand clones listed, more than 13% were seen once. To note about this clone: Its specificity is unknown.

Sequencing input: naive CD4+ T cells from blood. The rearrangement links TRBV28 to TRBJ2-1; 9 bases fit TRBD1. The source of this sequence is a young man with type 1 diabetes. The CDR3, as DNA: TGTGCCAGCAGTACCGGGACAGGGAGTAATGAGCAGTTCTTC. Translation gives CASSTGTGSNEQFF.